The 6 T cell receptor beta chains below were found in one sample sequenced in a study of Graves' ophthalmopathy and Graves' hyperthyroidism. RNA transcripts served as template for amplifying TCR beta CDR3 sequences. Scientists carried out first-round RT-PCR using HTBI primers and then a second-round multiplex PCR. TCRdb reanalysed the multiplex PCR reads using MiXCR and keeps one entry per CDR3 protein. The repertoire holds hundreds of thousands of distinct CDR3 sequences, about 40% seen once, with about 3.3% in the top ten. The specimen was peripheral blood. Receptors originate from an adult man with Graves' ophthalmopathy.

The V gene is TRBV10-3, the J gene TRBJ1-2, with 11 bases matching TRBD1. Germline CDR1 and CDR2: ENHRY and SYGVKD. Trimming at V came to 5 bases and at J to 3 bases, leaving 5 bases not matched to a gene. The CDR3 is made up of 15 amino acids. In DNA, the CDR3 is TGTGCCATCAGTCTAGGACAGGGGGCCGACTATGGCTACACCTTC. It translates to CAISLGQGADYGYTF.

This chain joins TRBV5-4 and TRBJ2-2, with unresolved D. The germline CDR1 and CDR2 sequences are SGHNT and YYREEE (reference sequence). The CDR3 extends over 13 amino acids. Trimming stripped 2 bases from V and 6 bases from J, with 8 bases between. CDR3 sequence reads: CASSFSNAGELFF. CDR3 DNA sequence: TGTGCCAGCAGCTTTAGTAACGCCGGGGAGCTGTTTTTT.

Turning to this clonotype: Since the CDR3 does not end with the conserved phenylalanine or tryptophan, this likely comes from a read error. The chain recombines TRBV20-1 with TRBJ2-5; D is perhaps TRBD1 (5 bases). The CDR3 is made up of 15 amino acids. The V end was cut by 6 bases, the J end by 1 base, with 18 bases between. Germline V lookup: CDR1 DFQATT, CDR2 SNEGSKA (reference sequence). CDR3 coding DNA: TGCAGTGCCAGCTCTCAGGGTCGGTTCCAAGAGACCCAGTACCTC. It yields the protein CSASSQGRFQETQYL.

This clonotype was counted a few times. In DNA, the CDR3 is TGTGCCAGCAGTTTCTCTTGGGGGGAAGAGCAGTACTTC. Its protein product is CASSFSWGEEQYF. The V gene is TRBV12-3 or TRBV12-4, the J gene TRBJ2-7, with D perhaps TRBD2 (6 bases). This CDR3 contains 13 residues. Trimming removed 3 bases from V and 7 bases from J, with 13 bases in between.

This clonotype was observed a few times. V gene TRBV14 combines with J gene TRBJ2-7; the match to TRBD1 covers 10 bases. The CDR3 is 14 amino acids. V was clipped by 4 bases and J by 7 bases; unmatched bases: 7. Germline loops: CDR1 SGHDN, CDR2 FVKESK. CDR3 coding DNA: TGTGCCAGCAGCCCGGGACAGGGGATAGGGGAGCAGTACTTC. Protein: CASSPGQGIGEQYF.

This chain connects TRBV29-1 to TRBJ2-7, with 8 nucleotides matching TRBD1. Germline V gene data show CDR1 as SQVTM and CDR2 as ANQGSEA. CDR3 size: 12 residues. V was pared by 8 bases and J by 4 bases, with 7 bases of the junction left unmatched. CDR3 sequence: CSLSGGHYEQYF. The CDR3 DNA is TGCAGCTTGTCAGGGGGCCATTACGAGCAGTACTTC.